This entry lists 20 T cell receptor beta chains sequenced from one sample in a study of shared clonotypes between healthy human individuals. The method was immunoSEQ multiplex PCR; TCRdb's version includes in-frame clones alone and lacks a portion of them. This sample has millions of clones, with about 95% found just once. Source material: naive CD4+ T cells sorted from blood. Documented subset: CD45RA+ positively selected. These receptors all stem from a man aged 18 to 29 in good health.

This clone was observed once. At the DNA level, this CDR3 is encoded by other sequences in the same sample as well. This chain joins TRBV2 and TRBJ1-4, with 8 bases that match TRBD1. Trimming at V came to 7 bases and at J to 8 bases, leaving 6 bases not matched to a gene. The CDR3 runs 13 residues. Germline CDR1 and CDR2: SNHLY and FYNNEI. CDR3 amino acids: CASNGQGGEKLFF. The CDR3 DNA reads TGTGCCAGCAACGGACAGGGTGGGGAAAAACTGTTTTTT.

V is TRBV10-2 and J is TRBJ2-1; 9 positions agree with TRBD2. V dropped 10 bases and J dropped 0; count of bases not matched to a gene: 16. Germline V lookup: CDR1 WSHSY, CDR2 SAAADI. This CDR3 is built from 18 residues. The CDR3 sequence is CATRLAGGPPSSYNEQFF. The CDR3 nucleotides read TGCGCCACCCGGCTGGCGGGAGGGCCCCCTAGCTCCTACAATGAGCAGTTCTTC.

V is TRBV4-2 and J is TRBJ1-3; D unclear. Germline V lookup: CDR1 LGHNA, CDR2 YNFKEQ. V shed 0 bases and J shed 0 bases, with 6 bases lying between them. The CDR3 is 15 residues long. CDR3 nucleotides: TGTGCCAGCAGCCAAGACGGGAACTCTGGAAACACCATATATTTT. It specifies CASSQDGNSGNTIYF.

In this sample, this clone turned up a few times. The CDR3 bases are TGTGCCAGCAATGGGGGGAGTTGGAATTCACCCCTCCACTTT. Translation: CASNGGSWNSPLHF. The genes are TRBV6-5 and TRBJ1-6, with a tentative D call TRBD1 (5 bases). CDR3 length equals 14 residues. The V gene lost 7 bases and the J gene lost 7 bases, with 14 bases spanning the gap. From germline, CDR1 is MNHEY and CDR2 SVGAGI.

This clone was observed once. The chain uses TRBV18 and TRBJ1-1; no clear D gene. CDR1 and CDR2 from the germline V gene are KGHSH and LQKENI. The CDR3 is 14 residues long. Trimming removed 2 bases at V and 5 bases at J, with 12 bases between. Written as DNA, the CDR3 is TGTGCCAGCTCACCATTTTTGAGTTTAACTGAAGCTTTCTTT. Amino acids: CASSPFLSLTEAFF.

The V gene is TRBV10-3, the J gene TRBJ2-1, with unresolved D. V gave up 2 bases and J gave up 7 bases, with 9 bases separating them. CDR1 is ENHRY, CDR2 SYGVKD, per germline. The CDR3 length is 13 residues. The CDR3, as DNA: TGTGCCATCAGTGAGAACTACCTGAATGAGCAGTTCTTC. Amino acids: CAISENYLNEQFF.

The CDR3 protein is CASSLETGLFYEQYF. The CDR3 nucleotides are TGTGCCAGCAGCTTGGAGACAGGTCTGTTCTACGAGCAGTACTTC. This rearrangement joins TRBV7-9 to TRBJ2-7; possible D gene TRBD1, 6 bases. The germline gives CDR1 SEHNR, CDR2 FQNEAQ (reference sequence). This CDR3 contains 15 residues. The V end lost 3 bases, the J end lost 3 bases, and 15 bases lay between the germline ends.

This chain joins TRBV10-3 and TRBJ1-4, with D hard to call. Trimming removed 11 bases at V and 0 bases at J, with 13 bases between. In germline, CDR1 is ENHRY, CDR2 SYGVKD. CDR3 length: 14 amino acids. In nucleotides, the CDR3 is TGTGCCTCGGCGACGGATGCAACTAATGAAAAACTGTTTTTT. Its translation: CASATDATNEKLFF.

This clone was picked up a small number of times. The CDR3 is CASNGRDTYEQYF. CDR3 nucleotide sequence: TGTGCCAGCAACGGCAGGGATACCTACGAGCAGTACTTC. The rearrangement joins TRBV28 to TRBJ2-7; D is possibly TRBD1 (5 bases). CDR1 MDHEN and CDR2 SYDVKM come from the germline V gene. This CDR3 comprises 13 residues. The germline V and J ends were trimmed by 7 bases and 2 bases, with 12 bases remaining between them. The full variable domain, rest sourced from reference TRBV28 and TRBJ2-7, is DVKVTQSSRYLVKRTGEKVFLECVQDMDHENMFWYRQDPGLGLRLIYFSYDVKMKEKGDIPEGYSVSREKKERFSLILESASTNQTSMYLCASNGRDTYEQYFGPGTRLTVT.

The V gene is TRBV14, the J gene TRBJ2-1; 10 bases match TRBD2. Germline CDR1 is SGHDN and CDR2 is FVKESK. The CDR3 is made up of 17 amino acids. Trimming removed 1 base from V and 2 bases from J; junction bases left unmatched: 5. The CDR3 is CASSQGGSGRAYNEQFF. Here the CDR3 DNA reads TGTGCCAGCAGCCAAGGGGGCAGCGGGAGGGCCTACAATGAGCAGTTCTTC.

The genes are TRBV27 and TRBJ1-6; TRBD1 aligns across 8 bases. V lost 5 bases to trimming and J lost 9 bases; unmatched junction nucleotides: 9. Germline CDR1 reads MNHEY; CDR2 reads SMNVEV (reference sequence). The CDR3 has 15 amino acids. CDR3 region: CASSPSDRAVSPLHF. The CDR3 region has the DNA TGTGCCAGCAGTCCCTCGGACAGGGCAGTTTCACCCCTCCACTTT.

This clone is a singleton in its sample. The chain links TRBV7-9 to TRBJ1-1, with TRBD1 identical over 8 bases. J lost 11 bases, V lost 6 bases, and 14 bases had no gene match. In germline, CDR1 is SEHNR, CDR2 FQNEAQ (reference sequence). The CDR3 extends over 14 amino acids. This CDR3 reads CASRPPGQEKGAFF. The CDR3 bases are TGTGCCAGCAGGCCCCCGGGACAGGAGAAGGGGGCTTTCTTT.

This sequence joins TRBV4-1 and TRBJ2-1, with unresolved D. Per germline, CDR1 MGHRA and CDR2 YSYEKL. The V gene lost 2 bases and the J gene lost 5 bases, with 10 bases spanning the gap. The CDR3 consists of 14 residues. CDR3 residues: CASSQRWTDNEQFF. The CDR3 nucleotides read TGCGCCAGCAGCCAAAGATGGACGGACAATGAGCAGTTCTTC.

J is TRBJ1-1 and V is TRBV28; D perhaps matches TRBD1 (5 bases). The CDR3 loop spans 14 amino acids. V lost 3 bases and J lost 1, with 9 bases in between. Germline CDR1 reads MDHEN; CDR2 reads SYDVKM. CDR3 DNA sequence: TGTGCCAGCAGTTTCGGGAGGGGGAACACTGAAGCTTTCTTT. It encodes CASSFGRGNTEAFF. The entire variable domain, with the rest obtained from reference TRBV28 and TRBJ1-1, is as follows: DVKVTQSSRYLVKRTGEKVFLECVQDMDHENMFWYRQDPGLGLRLIYFSYDVKMKEKGDIPEGYSVSREKKERFSLILESASTNQTSMYLCASSFGRGNTEAFFGQGTRLTVV.

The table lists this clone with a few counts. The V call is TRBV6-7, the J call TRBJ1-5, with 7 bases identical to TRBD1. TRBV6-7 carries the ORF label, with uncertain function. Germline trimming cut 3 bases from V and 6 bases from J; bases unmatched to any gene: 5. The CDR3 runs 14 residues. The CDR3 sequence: CASSYGQVLQPQHF. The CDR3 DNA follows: TGTGCCAGCAGTTATGGACAGGTGCTTCAGCCCCAGCATTTT.

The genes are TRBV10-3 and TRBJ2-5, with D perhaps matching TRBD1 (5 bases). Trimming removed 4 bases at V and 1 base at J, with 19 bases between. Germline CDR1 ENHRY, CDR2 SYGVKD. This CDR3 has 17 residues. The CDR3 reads CAISGAPQGRAQETQYF. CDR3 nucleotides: TGTGCCATCAGTGGAGCCCCCCAAGGCAGGGCCCAAGAGACCCAGTACTTC.

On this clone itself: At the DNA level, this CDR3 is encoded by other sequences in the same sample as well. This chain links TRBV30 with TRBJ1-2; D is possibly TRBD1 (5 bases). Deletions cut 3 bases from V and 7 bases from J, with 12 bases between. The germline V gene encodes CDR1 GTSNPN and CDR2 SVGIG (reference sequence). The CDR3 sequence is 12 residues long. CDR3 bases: TGTGCCTGGAGCGTTGGGGGAGGTGGCTACACCTTC. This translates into CAWSVGGGGYTF. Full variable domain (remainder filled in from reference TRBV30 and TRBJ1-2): SQTIHQWPATLVQPVGSPLSLECTVEGTSNPNLYWYRQAAGRGLQLLFYSVGIGQISSEVPQNLSASRPQDRQFILSSKKLLLSDSGFYLCAWSVGGGGYTFGSGTRLTVV.

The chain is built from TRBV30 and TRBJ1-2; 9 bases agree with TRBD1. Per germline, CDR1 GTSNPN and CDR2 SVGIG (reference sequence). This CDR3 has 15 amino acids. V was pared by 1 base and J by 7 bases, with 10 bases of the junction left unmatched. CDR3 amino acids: CAWSGRDRAPSGYTF. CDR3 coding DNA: TGTGCCTGGAGTGGACGGGACAGGGCTCCTTCTGGCTACACCTTC.

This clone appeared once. The CDR3 sequence is CASSSLAGGPHEQFF. DNA of the CDR3: TGTGCCAGCAGCTCCTTAGCGGGAGGGCCTCATGAGCAGTTCTTC. The chain has TRBV7-9 and TRBJ2-1, with 11 bases matching TRBD2. The CDR3 sequence is 15 residues long. V shed 4 bases and J 8 bases; nucleotides not matched to a gene: 7. CDR1 and CDR2 from the germline V gene are SEHNR and FQNEAQ (reference sequence).

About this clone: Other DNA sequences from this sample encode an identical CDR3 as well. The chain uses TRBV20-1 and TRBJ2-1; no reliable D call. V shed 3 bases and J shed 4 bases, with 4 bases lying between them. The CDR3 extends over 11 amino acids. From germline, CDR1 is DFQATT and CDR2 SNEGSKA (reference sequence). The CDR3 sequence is CSAREYNEQFF. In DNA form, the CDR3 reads TGCAGTGCTAGGGAATACAATGAGCAGTTCTTC.